The 25 T cell receptor beta chains reported below all come from one sample, sequenced in a study of cytomegalovirus exposure and HLA in healthy donors. The primer mix had 60 Vbeta and 13 Jbeta primers. Data came from immunoSEQ multiplex PCR; TCRdb stores just in-frame clones and leaves some out. The sample includes 100,000 to 120,000 clones, around 78% of them seen just once. The sequenced sample was PBMCs. The receptors shown here come from a male donor in good health and CMV-seronegative.

The chain combines TRBV19 with TRBJ1-1, with D uncertain. This CDR3 has 13 residues. The V end lost 9 bases, the J end lost 5 bases, and 16 bases lay between the germline ends. Germline values: CDR1 LNHDA, CDR2 SQIVND (reference sequence). Here the CDR3 reads CASLGGWDTEAFF. CDR3 nucleotides: TGTGCCAGCCTCGGCGGGTGGGATACTGAAGCTTTCTTT.

This rearrangement joins TRBV7-2 to TRBJ2-7; 9 nucleotides agree with TRBD2. V shed 1 base, J shed 3 bases, and the junction held 7 bases outside the gene matches. The CDR3 has 16 residues. Germline V gene lookup returns CDR1 SGHTA and CDR2 FQGNSA. The CDR3 reads CASSLDGLAGRYEQYF. CDR3 sequence (DNA): TGTGCCAGCAGCTTAGACGGGCTAGCGGGACGCTACGAGCAGTACTTC.

The chain recombines TRBV6-6 with TRBJ1-2; 8 bases align to TRBD1. The trim removed 6 bases at V and 3 bases at J, leaving 9 bases unmatched. The CDR3 is 15 amino acids. Germline CDR1 and CDR2: MNHNY and SVGAGI (reference sequence). Here the CDR3 reads CASSPTQGAYYGYTF. The CDR3 DNA follows: TGTGCCAGCAGCCCCACCCAGGGGGCCTACTATGGCTACACCTTC.

The chain employs TRBV6-4 and TRBJ1-1; 9 bases match TRBD1. The CDR3 extends over 16 amino acids. Germline CDR1 and CDR2: MRHNA and SNTAGT. V was clipped by 5 bases and J by 4 bases; unmatched bases: 11. The CDR3 nucleotides read TGTGCCAGCAGTCTTCTCGAGTCGGGACAGGGCACTGAAGCTTTCTTT. Protein: CASSLLESGQGTEAFF.

The chain carries TRBV6-1 and TRBJ2-4; 8 bases are shared with TRBD2. The V and J ends lost 2 bases and 0 bases, in that order; junction bases with no gene match: 6. The CDR3 totals 17 residues. Germline V CDR1 and CDR2: MNHNS, SASEGT. In DNA, the CDR3 is TGTGCCAGCAGTGAAACTTGGCTAGCGGGAGCCAAAAACATTCAGTACTTC. Residues: CASSETWLAGAKNIQYF.

This chain joins TRBV14 and TRBJ1-2; D is undetermined. CDR3 length: 15 residues. V lost 0 bases, J lost 4 bases, and 12 bases lay in between. Germline-derived CDR1 and CDR2 are SGHDN and FVKESK. In DNA form, the CDR3 reads TGTGCCAGCAGCCAAGATCAGGCCAGTCTCTATGGCTACACCTTC. Its translation is CASSQDQASLYGYTF.

The V and J genes are TRBV7-6 and TRBJ2-7; 9 bases match TRBD1. Germline CDR1 SGHVS, CDR2 FNYEAQ. The J segment lost 7 bases and the V segment lost 5 bases, leaving 9 bases of the junction unmatched. This CDR3 is built from 14 residues. The CDR3 here is CASSRWGQGREQYF. For the CDR3, the DNA is TGTGCCAGCAGCAGGTGGGGACAGGGTAGAGAGCAGTACTTC. Full variable domain (outside the CDR3, taken from reference TRBV7-6 and TRBJ2-7): GAGVSQSPRYKVTKRGQDVALRCDPISGHVSLYWYRQALGQGPEFLTYFNYEAQQDKSGLPNDRFSAERPEGSISTLTIQRTEQRDSAMYRCASSRWGQGREQYFGPGTRLTVT.

This chain's CDR3 is CASSQGQLEGYTF. CDR3 in DNA: TGCGCCAGCTCACAGGGACAACTAGAGGGCTACACCTTC. The chain has TRBV5-1 and TRBJ1-2; TRBD1 might be the D (6 bases). V shed 7 bases and J shed 8 bases, with 18 bases lying between them. Germline lookup yields CDR1 SGHRS and CDR2 YFSETQ. The CDR3 has 13 residues.

The chain employs TRBV6-4 and TRBJ2-3, with 7 bases identical to TRBD2. V gave up 6 bases and J gave up 1 base; unmatched junction bases: 7. There are 15 residues in the CDR3. CDR1 and CDR2 (germline): MRHNA, SNTAGT. The CDR3 nucleotides are TGTGCCAGCAGCCTCTCGGGGGGAGGCACAGATACGCAGTATTTT. It translates to CASSLSGGGTDTQYF.

The rearrangement links TRBV5-1 to TRBJ1-2, with D hard to call. Germline V gene lookup returns CDR1 SGHRS and CDR2 YFSETQ. CDR3 length: 16 amino acids. The V and J ends lost 2 bases and 3 bases respectively, with 17 bases between them. The CDR3 region is CASSFGLRPEDYGYTF. CDR3 bases: TGCGCCAGCAGCTTTGGCCTAAGACCCGAGGACTATGGCTACACCTTC. Using reference TRBV5-1 and TRBJ1-2 for the parts outside the CDR3, the full variable domain is KAGVTQTPRYLIKTRGQQVTLSCSPISGHRSVSWYQQTPGQGLQFLFEYFSETQRNKGNFPGRFSGRQFSNSRSEMNVSTLELGDSALYLCASSFGLRPEDYGYTFGSGTRLTVV.

The genes are TRBV7-7 and TRBJ2-5; the match to TRBD2 covers 12 bases. V lost 1 base to trimming and J lost 6 bases; unmatched junction nucleotides: 3. Germline CDR1 and CDR2: SSHAT and FNYEAQ (reference sequence). There are 15 residues in the CDR3. In DNA form, the CDR3 reads TGTGCCAGCAGCTTAGGACTAGCGGGAGCGAAGACCCAGTACTTC. This sequence encodes CASSLGLAGAKTQYF.

V gene TRBV30 combines with J gene TRBJ1-5; D gene ambiguous. V was clipped by 0 bases and J by 10 bases, with 16 bases between them. Germline lookup yields CDR1 GTSNPN and CDR2 SVGIG (reference sequence). This CDR3 comprises 14 residues. DNA for the CDR3: TGTGCCTGGAGTGTCGCCGGTATAAGTTCACCCCAGCATTTT. The encoded protein is CAWSVAGISSPQHF. Drawing the rest from reference TRBV30 and TRBJ1-5, the complete variable domain is SQTIHQWPATLVQPVGSPLSLECTVEGTSNPNLYWYRQAAGRGLQLLFYSVGIGQISSEVPQNLSASRPQDRQFILSSKKLLLSDSGFYLCAWSVAGISSPQHFGDGTRLSIL.

The gene calls are TRBV7-2 and TRBJ1-1; D uncertain. Trimming took off 3 bases at V and 5 bases at J, with 13 bases between the two ends. CDR1 SGHTA and CDR2 FQGNSA come from the germline V gene. The CDR3 length is 14 residues. CDR3 protein: CASSFPGDFTEAFF. The CDR3, as DNA: TGTGCCAGCAGCTTCCCGGGAGATTTTACTGAAGCTTTCTTT.

The J gene is TRBJ2-3, the V gene TRBV18; D not resolved. V lost 0 bases to trimming and J lost 6 bases, with 19 bases between them. The CDR3 length is 17 residues. In germline, CDR1 is KGHSH, CDR2 LQKENI. The CDR3 DNA is TGTGCCAGCTCACCACCCGGGTCCAACCGTTACTCCGATACGCAGTATTTT. Amino acid sequence: CASSPPGSNRYSDTQYF.

This clone was seen only a few times. The chain carries TRBV10-2 and TRBJ1-1, with D tentatively TRBD1 (6 bases). The CDR3 is 13 amino acids. Germline CDR1 WSHSY, CDR2 SAAADI. Trimming pared 5 bases from V and 11 bases from J, leaving 18 bases between. In DNA form, the CDR3 reads TGCGCCAGCAGTTCGCCAGGGGCCCTTGAGGCTTTCTTT. Translated: CASSSPGALEAFF.

V usage is TRBV6-6 and J usage is TRBJ1-1; TRBD1 is a possible D gene (6 bases). V was clipped by 2 bases and J by 4 bases, with 17 bases between them. The CDR3 runs 16 residues. CDR1 and CDR2 (germline): MNHNY, SVGAGI (reference sequence). The CDR3 bases are TGTGCCAGCAGTTACGGCACAGGGAGTTTGGGCACTGAAGCTTTCTTT. Its translation: CASSYGTGSLGTEAFF.

This chain links TRBV18 with TRBJ1-1; D is possibly TRBD1 (5 bases). This CDR3 spans 15 amino acids. Germline V lookup: CDR1 KGHSH, CDR2 LQKENI. Deletions cut 5 bases from V and 1 base from J, with 14 bases between. CDR3 coding DNA: TGTGCCAGCTCAACAAGACAGAAGCAGAACACTGAAGCTTTCTTT. Translating it yields CASSTRQKQNTEAFF.

The chain is built from TRBV7-9 and TRBJ2-1, with D unclear. The CDR3 consists of 14 residues. Deletions cut 2 bases from V and 10 bases from J, with 15 bases between. Germline V gene sequence: CDR1 SEHNR, CDR2 FQNEAQ (reference sequence). Here the CDR3 DNA reads TGTGCCAGCAGCTTAAAGCCCTCTGAGTCCGAGCAGTTCTTC. Its translation: CASSLKPSESEQFF.

This clone turned up a few times. The CDR3: CASSSAVYEQYF. The CDR3, as DNA: TGTGCCAGCAGTTCCGCAGTGTACGAGCAGTACTTC. The rearrangement uses TRBV2 and TRBJ2-7; D not resolved. From germline, CDR1 is SNHLY and CDR2 FYNNEI. CDR3 length equals 12 residues. Trimming removed 5 bases from V and 4 bases from J, with 9 bases in between. The variable domain in full, completed from reference TRBV2 and TRBJ2-7, reads EPEVTQTPSHQVTQMGQEVILRCVPISNHLYFYWYRQILGQKVEFLVSFYNNEISEKSEIFDDQFSVERPDGSNFTLKIRSTKLEDSAMYFCASSSAVYEQYFGPGTRLTVT.

This rearrangement joins TRBV19 to TRBJ1-2; 7 bases match TRBD1. This CDR3 contains 13 residues. The germline V gene has CDR1 LNHDA and CDR2 SQIVND (reference sequence). The junction had 5 bases not matched to a gene; V was cut back by 6 bases and J by 4 bases. Here the CDR3 reads CASSLGGLYGYTF. The CDR3, as DNA: TGTGCCAGTAGCTTAGGGGGCCTCTATGGCTACACCTTC.

This chain connects TRBV5-8 to TRBJ2-7; 9 nucleotides align to TRBD2. The CDR3 runs to 14 residues. Trimming cost V 6 bases and J 2 bases; bases outside gene matches: 6. The germline V gene encodes CDR1 SGHTS and CDR2 YDEGEE. This CDR3 reads CASTNSGSAYEQYF. Here the CDR3 DNA reads TGTGCCAGCACCAATAGCGGGAGTGCCTACGAGCAGTACTTC. Full variable domain (outside the CDR3, taken from reference TRBV5-8 and TRBJ2-7): EAGVTQSPTHLIKTRGQQATLRCSPISGHTSVYWYQQALGLGLQFLLWYDEGEERNRGNFPPRFSGRQFPNYSSELNVNALELEDSALYLCASTNSGSAYEQYFGPGTRLTVT.

The V and J genes are TRBV4-2 and TRBJ2-7; D is possibly TRBD1 (5 bases). CDR1 is LGHNA and CDR2 is YNFKEQ in the germline V gene. This CDR3 has 17 amino acids. V shed 0 bases and J shed 1 base, with 16 bases lying between them. In nucleotides, the CDR3 is TGTGCCAGCAGCCAAGATCTAAAGTTTGGGGCGTCCTACGAGCAGTACTTC. As protein: CASSQDLKFGASYEQYF.

The chain recombines TRBV7-2 with TRBJ2-1, with TRBD2 as a possible D gene (6 bases). The germline CDR1 and CDR2 sequences are SGHTA and FQGNSA. This CDR3 contains 15 residues. The ends were cut back, 5 bases at V and 0 bases at J, with 11 bases in the middle. The chain's CDR3 is CASSGGGSSYNEQFF. CDR3 coding DNA: TGTGCCAGCAGCGGGGGAGGAAGCTCCTACAATGAGCAGTTCTTC.

The chain couples TRBV27 to TRBJ2-5; D unclear. The germline V gene has CDR1 MNHEY and CDR2 SMNVEV (reference sequence). CDR3 length equals 12 residues. Trimming took off 5 bases at V and 3 bases at J, with 7 bases between the two ends. The CDR3, as DNA: TGTGCCAGCAGTCCCGACAAAGAGACCCAGTACTTC. It translates to CASSPDKETQYF.

The chain couples TRBV10-3 to TRBJ2-3, with 11 bases aligning to TRBD2. The V and J ends lost 4 bases and 5 bases, in that order; junction bases with no gene match: 8. The CDR3 is 16 amino acids. Germline CDR1 is ENHRY and CDR2 is SYGVKD. As DNA, the CDR3 is TGTGCCATCAGTGGCGGCACTAGCGGGAGAGGAGATACGCAGTATTTT. Translating gives CAISGGTSGRGDTQYF.